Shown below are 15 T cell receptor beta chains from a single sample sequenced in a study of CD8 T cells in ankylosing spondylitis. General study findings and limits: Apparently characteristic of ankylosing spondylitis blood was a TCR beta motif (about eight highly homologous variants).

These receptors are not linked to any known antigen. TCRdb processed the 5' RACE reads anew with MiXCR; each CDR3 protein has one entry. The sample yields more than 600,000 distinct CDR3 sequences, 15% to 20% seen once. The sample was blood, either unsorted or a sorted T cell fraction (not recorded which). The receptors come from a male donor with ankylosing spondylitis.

CDR3 bases: TGCAGTGCTAGAGGGACAGGGTACCAAGAGACCCAGTACTTC. Protein product: CSARGTGYQETQYF. The genes are TRBV20-1 and TRBJ2-5; TRBD1 agrees at 8 bases. V gave up 1 base and J gave up 0 bases; unmatched junction bases: 1. Per germline, CDR1 DFQATT and CDR2 SNEGSKA (reference sequence). CDR3 length: 14 residues.

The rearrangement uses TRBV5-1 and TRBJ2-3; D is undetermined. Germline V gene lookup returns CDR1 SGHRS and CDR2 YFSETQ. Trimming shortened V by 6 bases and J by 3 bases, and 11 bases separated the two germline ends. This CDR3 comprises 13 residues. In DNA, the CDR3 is TGCGCCAGCACCCCCATCGGTACAGATACGCAGTATTTT. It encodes CASTPIGTDTQYF.

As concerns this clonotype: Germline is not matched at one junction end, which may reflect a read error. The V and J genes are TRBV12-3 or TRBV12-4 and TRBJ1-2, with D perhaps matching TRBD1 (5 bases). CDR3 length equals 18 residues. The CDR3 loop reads CACRPGRSSALSPYGYTF. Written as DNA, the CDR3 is TGTGCCTGCAGGCCGGGACGGAGTTCCGCATTGAGTCCTTATGGCTACACCTTC.

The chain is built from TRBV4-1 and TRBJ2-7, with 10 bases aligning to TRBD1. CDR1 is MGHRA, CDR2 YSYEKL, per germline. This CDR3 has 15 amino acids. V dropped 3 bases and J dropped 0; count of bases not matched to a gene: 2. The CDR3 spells CASSQRTGGSYEQYF. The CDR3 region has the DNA TGCGCCAGCAGCCAGAGGACAGGGGGCTCCTACGAGCAGTACTTC.

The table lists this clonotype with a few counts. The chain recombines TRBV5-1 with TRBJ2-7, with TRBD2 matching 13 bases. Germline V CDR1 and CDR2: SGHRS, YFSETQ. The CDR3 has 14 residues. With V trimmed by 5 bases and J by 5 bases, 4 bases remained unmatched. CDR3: CASRSGLAGDEQYF. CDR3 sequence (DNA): TGCGCCAGCAGAAGCGGACTAGCGGGGGACGAGCAGTACTTC.

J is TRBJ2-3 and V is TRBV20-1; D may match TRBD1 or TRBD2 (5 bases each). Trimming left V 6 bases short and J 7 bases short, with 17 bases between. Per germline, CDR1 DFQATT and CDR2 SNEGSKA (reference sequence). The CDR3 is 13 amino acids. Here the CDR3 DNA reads TGCAGTGCGGGACCTCGGGCGGCATATACGCAGTATTTT. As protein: CSAGPRAAYTQYF.

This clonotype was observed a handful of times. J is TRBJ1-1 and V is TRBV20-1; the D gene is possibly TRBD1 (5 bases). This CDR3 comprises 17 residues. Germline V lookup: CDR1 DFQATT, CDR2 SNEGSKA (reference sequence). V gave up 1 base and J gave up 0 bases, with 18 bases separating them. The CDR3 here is CSARGRAAKGLNTEAFF. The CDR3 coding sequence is TGCAGTGCTAGAGGAAGGGCAGCTAAGGGGTTGAACACTGAAGCTTTCTTT.

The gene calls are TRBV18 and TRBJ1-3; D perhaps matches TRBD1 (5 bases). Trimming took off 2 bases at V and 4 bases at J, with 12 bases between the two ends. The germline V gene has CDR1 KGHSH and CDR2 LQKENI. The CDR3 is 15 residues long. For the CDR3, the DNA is TGTGCCAGCTCACCAGTAGGGACGGCGGGAAACACCATATATTTT. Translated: CASSPVGTAGNTIYF. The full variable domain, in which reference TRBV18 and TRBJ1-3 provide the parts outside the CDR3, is NAGVMQNPRHLVRRRGQEARLRCSPMKGHSHVYWYRQLPEEGLKFMVYLQKENIIDESGMPKERFSAEFPKEGPSILRIQQVVRGDSAAYFCASSPVGTAGNTIYFGEGSWLTVV.

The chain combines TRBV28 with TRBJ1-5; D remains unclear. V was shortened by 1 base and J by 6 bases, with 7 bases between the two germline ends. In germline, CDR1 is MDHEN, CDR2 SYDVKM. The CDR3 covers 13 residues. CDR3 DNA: TGTGCCAGCAGTTTATCCTTGGGTCAGCCCCAGCATTTT. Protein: CASSLSLGQPQHF. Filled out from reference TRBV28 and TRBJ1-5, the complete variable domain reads DVKVTQSSRYLVKRTGEKVFLECVQDMDHENMFWYRQDPGLGLRLIYFSYDVKMKEKGDIPEGYSVSREKKERFSLILESASTNQTSMYLCASSLSLGQPQHFGDGTRLSIL.

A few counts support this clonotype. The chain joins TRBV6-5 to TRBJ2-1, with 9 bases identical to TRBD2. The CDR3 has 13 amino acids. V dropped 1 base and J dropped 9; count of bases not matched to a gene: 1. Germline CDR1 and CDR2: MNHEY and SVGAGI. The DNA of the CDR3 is TGTGCCAGCAGTTACTGGCGGGAGGGTGAGCAGTTCTTC. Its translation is CASSYWREGEQFF.

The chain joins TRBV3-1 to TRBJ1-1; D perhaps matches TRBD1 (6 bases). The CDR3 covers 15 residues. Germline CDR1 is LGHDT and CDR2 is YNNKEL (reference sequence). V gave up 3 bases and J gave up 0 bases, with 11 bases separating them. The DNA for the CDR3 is TGTGCCAGCAGCCATGGGGACAACCTGAACACTGAAGCTTTCTTT. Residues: CASSHGDNLNTEAFF.

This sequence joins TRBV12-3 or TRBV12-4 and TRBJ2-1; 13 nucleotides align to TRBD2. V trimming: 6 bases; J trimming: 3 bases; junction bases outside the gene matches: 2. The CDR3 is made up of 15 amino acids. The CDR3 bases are TGTGCCAGCAGGACTAGCGGGGGGAACTACAATGAGCAGTTCTTC. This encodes CASRTSGGNYNEQFF.

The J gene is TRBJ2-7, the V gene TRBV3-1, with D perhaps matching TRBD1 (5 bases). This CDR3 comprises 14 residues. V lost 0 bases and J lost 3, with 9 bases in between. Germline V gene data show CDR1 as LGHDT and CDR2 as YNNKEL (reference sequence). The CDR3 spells CASSQEAGNYEQYF. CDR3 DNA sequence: TGTGCCAGCAGCCAAGAGGCAGGGAACTACGAGCAGTACTTC.

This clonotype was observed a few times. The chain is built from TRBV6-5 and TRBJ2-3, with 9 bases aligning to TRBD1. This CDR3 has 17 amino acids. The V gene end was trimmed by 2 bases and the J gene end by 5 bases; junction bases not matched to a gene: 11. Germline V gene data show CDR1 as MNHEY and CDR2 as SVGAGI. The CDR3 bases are TGTGCCAGCAGTTACCACCCCCGGACAGGGGTTGTAGATACGCAGTATTTT. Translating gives CASSYHPRTGVVDTQYF.

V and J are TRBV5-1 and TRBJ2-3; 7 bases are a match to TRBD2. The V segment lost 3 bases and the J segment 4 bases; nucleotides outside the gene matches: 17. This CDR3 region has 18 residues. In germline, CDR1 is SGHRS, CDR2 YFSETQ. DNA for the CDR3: TGCGCCAGCAGCTCACACGTTGGGGGAGGGCCGTTGTCAGATACGCAGTATTTT. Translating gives CASSSHVGGGPLSDTQYF.